This T cell receptor beta chain was sequenced in a study of tumor T cells in aggressive B-cell lymphoma. Profiling relied on immunoSEQ multiplex PCR, and the TCRdb table lists in-frame clones only, not all of them. The sample carries approximately 11,000 clones, 85% to 95% recorded once. The TCR originated in an adult with diffuse large B cell lymphoma. The sequenced sample was tumor tissue.

The CDR3 region is CASGVTDTQYF. In DNA form, the CDR3 reads TGTGCCAGCGGAGTCACAGATACGCAGTATTTT. This chain connects TRBV19 to TRBJ2-3; D is unresolved. V gave up 9 bases and J gave up 2 bases, with 6 bases separating them. Germline values: CDR1 LNHDA, CDR2 SQIVND (reference sequence). CDR3 size: 11 residues.